One and the same sample provided the 27 T cell receptor beta chains below, sequenced in a study of blood T cell repertoires in COVID-19. Profiled with immunoSEQ multiplex PCR; TCRdb holds only in-frame clones, not every one. The table includes about 300,000 clones, about 90% detected once. Sequences were obtained from PBMCs or T cells enriched from blood (not recorded which). The receptor source for this set is a woman in her thirties who had recovered from COVID-19.

This chain links TRBV2 with TRBJ1-2; D uncertain. CDR3 length equals 11 residues. Trimming shortened V by 6 bases and J by 6 bases, and 8 bases separated the two germline ends. From germline, CDR1 is SNHLY and CDR2 FYNNEI. CDR3 nucleotides: TGTGCCAGCAGGACCCGGGATGGCTACACCTTC. Translated, it gives CASRTRDGYTF.

This clone was seen a handful of times. V usage is TRBV5-1 and J usage is TRBJ2-7; 7 bases fit TRBD1. CDR1 is SGHRS and CDR2 is YFSETQ in the germline V gene. The CDR3 is 16 amino acids. The trim removed 4 bases at V and 0 bases at J, leaving 10 bases unmatched. This chain's CDR3 is CASSLRTGASSYEQYF. The CDR3, as DNA: TGCGCCAGCAGCCTACGGACAGGCGCGAGCTCCTACGAGCAGTACTTC.

V usage is TRBV27 and J usage is TRBJ1-2; 9 bases map to TRBD1. There are 12 residues in the CDR3. Germline V lookup: CDR1 MNHEY, CDR2 SMNVEV (reference sequence). V trimming: 6 bases; J trimming: 7 bases; junction bases outside the gene matches: 3. For the CDR3, the DNA is TGTGCCAGCAGAACAGGGGGCATTGGCTACACCTTC. Translated: CASRTGGIGYTF.

This clone was seen a few times. Other DNA sequences in this specimen translate into the identical CDR3. The chain joins TRBV29-1 to TRBJ1-1, with TRBD1 matching 7 bases. V lost 2 bases and J lost 4; bases outside the gene matches: 1. The CDR3 sequence is 12 residues long. The germline gives CDR1 SQVTM, CDR2 ANQGSEA. In DNA form, the CDR3 reads TGCAGCGTTGAACAGGGGGGCACTGAAGCTTTCTTT. This sequence encodes CSVEQGGTEAFF.

The CDR3 DNA sequence: TGTGCCAGCACCATGGATGGACAGGGGTATAGCAATCAGCCCCAGCATTTT. It specifies CASTMDGQGYSNQPQHF. V usage is TRBV5-8 and J usage is TRBJ1-5; 9 bases line up with TRBD1. CDR3 size: 17 residues. With V trimmed by 6 bases and J by 0 bases, 10 bases remained unmatched. Germline V CDR1 and CDR2: SGHTS, YDEGEE. The whole variable domain, filled in from reference TRBV5-8 and TRBJ1-5, reads EAGVTQSPTHLIKTRGQQATLRCSPISGHTSVYWYQQALGLGLQFLLWYDEGEERNRGNFPPRFSGRQFPNYSSELNVNALELEDSALYLCASTMDGQGYSNQPQHFGDGTRLSIL.

This chain uses TRBV19 with TRBJ2-1; TRBD1 aligns across 8 bases. Germline lookup yields CDR1 LNHDA and CDR2 SQIVND (reference sequence). The trim removed 2 bases at V and 5 bases at J, leaving 2 bases unmatched. This CDR3 has 14 amino acids. The CDR3 sequence is CASSITGGNNEQFF. CDR3 DNA sequence: TGTGCCAGTAGTATAACAGGGGGGAACAATGAGCAGTTCTTC.

V usage is TRBV10-3 and J usage is TRBJ1-5; no clear D gene. The ends were cut back, 5 bases at V and 6 bases at J, with 14 bases in the middle. The V gene's germline CDR1 is ENHRY and CDR2 SYGVKD. The CDR3 has 14 residues. This CDR3 is CAISRETGGQPQHF. The CDR3 nucleotides read TGTGCCATCAGTCGAGAGACGGGTGGTCAGCCCCAGCATTTT.

The chain is built from TRBV7-6 and TRBJ2-2, with D tentatively TRBD1 (5 bases). This CDR3 comprises 15 residues. The V gene lost 1 base and the J gene lost 2 bases, with 8 bases spanning the gap. Per germline, CDR1 SGHVS and CDR2 FNYEAQ. The CDR3 region has the DNA TGTGCCAGCAGCTTAGTTCAGGGCAACACCGGGGAGCTGTTTTTT. As protein: CASSLVQGNTGELFF.

This chain connects TRBV6-6 to TRBJ1-3; D is ambiguous. CDR1 is MNHNY, CDR2 SVGAGI, per germline (reference sequence). Between the trimmed V and J ends, which lost 2 bases and 4 bases, there was a span of 15 bases. The CDR3 runs 16 residues. The CDR3 is CASSYGESDPGNTIYF. The CDR3 DNA reads TGTGCCAGCAGTTACGGAGAATCTGATCCCGGAAACACCATATATTTT.

This chain links TRBV10-3 with TRBJ1-6; weak D call: TRBD1 (6 bases). Germline-derived CDR1 and CDR2 are ENHRY and SYGVKD. Between the trimmed V and J ends, which lost 1 base and 7 bases, there was a span of 8 bases. The CDR3 spans 14 residues. The CDR3 DNA reads as TGTGCCATCAGTGAGTGGGACAAGAATTCACCCCTCCACTTT. It specifies CAISEWDKNSPLHF.

This clone appeared a few times. This rearrangement joins TRBV5-4 to TRBJ2-7, with TRBD1 as a possible D gene (6 bases). V lost 4 bases to trimming and J lost 2 bases, with 13 bases between them. The CDR3 extends over 14 amino acids. Germline V gives CDR1 SGHNT, CDR2 YYREEE (reference sequence). The CDR3: CASSADSLAYEQYF. CDR3 in DNA: TGTGCCAGCAGCGCGGACAGCCTCGCCTACGAGCAGTACTTC.

The chain uses TRBV30 and TRBJ2-1; 7 bases fit TRBD2. J gave up 4 bases and V 1 base, and 10 bases lay outside the gene matches. The CDR3 has 16 amino acids. The germline V gene encodes CDR1 GTSNPN and CDR2 SVGIG (reference sequence). The CDR3 sequence: CAWSGTERGFYNEQFF. CDR3 DNA sequence: TGTGCCTGGAGTGGTACTGAGCGGGGATTTTACAATGAGCAGTTCTTC.

The chain has TRBV3-1 (or the pseudogene TRBV3-2) and TRBJ2-3, with D unclear. CDR3 length: 15 residues. Germline CDR1 and CDR2: LGHDT and YNNKEL (reference sequence). V was shortened by 3 bases and J by 0 bases, with 10 bases between the two germline ends. This chain's CDR3 is CASSHSRGSTDTQYF. The DNA for the CDR3 is TGTGCCAGCAGCCATTCTAGAGGAAGCACAGATACGCAGTATTTT.

The chain uses TRBV9 and TRBJ2-7, with 7 bases identical to TRBD1. Germline loops: CDR1 SGDLS, CDR2 YYNGEE. Trimming took 3 bases from V and 7 from J; bases not matched to a gene: 10. The CDR3 has 14 residues. CDR3 protein: CASSADGQAREQYF. DNA of the CDR3: TGTGCCAGCAGCGCCGATGGACAGGCCAGGGAGCAGTACTTC.

The rearrangement links TRBV6-6 to TRBJ2-1, with D maybe TRBD2 (5 bases). CDR1 is MNHNY, CDR2 SVGAGI, per germline (reference sequence). The CDR3 contains 15 residues. V shed 7 bases and J shed 6 bases, with 19 bases lying between them. The CDR3 region is CASTLGGRPSNEQFF. The DNA of the CDR3 is TGTGCCAGCACTCTCGGTGGGAGACCGAGCAATGAGCAGTTCTTC.

Remarks on this clone: The junction departs from the called germline gene at one end, perhaps through a read error. The genes are TRBV7-7 and TRBJ2-7; maybe TRBD2 (6 bases). The CDR3 sequence is 15 residues long. Germline values: CDR1 SSHAT, CDR2 FNYEAQ (reference sequence). CDR3: CASRSGRESSYEQYF. The CDR3 nucleotides are TGTGCTAGCAGGTCAGGACGGGAGAGCTCCTACGAGCAGTACTTC.

This sequence joins TRBV4-3 and TRBJ1-5, with 7 bases aligning to TRBD1. Germline values: CDR1 LGHNA, CDR2 YSLEER. V lost 4 bases to trimming and J lost 5 bases; unmatched junction nucleotides: 2. The CDR3 has 13 residues. Here the CDR3 reads CASSPDRYQPQHF. The DNA of the CDR3 is TGCGCCAGCAGCCCGGACAGGTATCAGCCCCAGCATTTT.

This sequence joins TRBV2 and TRBJ1-4; maybe TRBD1 (6 bases). The V gene lost 2 bases and the J gene lost 16 bases, with 11 bases spanning the gap. The germline V gene encodes CDR1 SNHLY and CDR2 FYNNEI. The CDR3 extends over 11 amino acids. CDR3 amino acids: CASSETGTPFF. DNA for the CDR3: TGTGCCAGCAGTGAAACAGGGACACCGTTTTTT.

This clone has just a few counts. The chain links TRBV30 to TRBJ1-1; D unclear. This CDR3 is built from 12 residues. Trimming took 2 bases from V and 12 from J, leaving 16 bases between them. Per germline, CDR1 GTSNPN and CDR2 SVGIG (reference sequence). This CDR3 reads CAWSPPPRTPFF. CDR3 coding DNA: TGTGCCTGGAGTCCACCGCCGCGAACGCCTTTCTTT.

The genes are TRBV19 and TRBJ2-7; maybe TRBD1 (5 bases). Looked up from germline, CDR1 is LNHDA and CDR2 is SQIVND (reference sequence). CDR3 length: 13 amino acids. The V gene lost 4 bases and the J gene lost 3 bases, with 10 bases spanning the gap. CDR3 sequence reads: CASSTDRGYEQYF. DNA for the CDR3: TGTGCCAGTAGTACTGACAGAGGCTACGAGCAGTACTTC.

The chain couples TRBV29-1 to TRBJ2-3; D gene ambiguous. The CDR3 has 13 residues. V lost 0 bases and J 2 bases, leaving 6 bases between the germline ends. Germline CDR1 is SQVTM and CDR2 is ANQGSEA. The CDR3 loop is CSVEDHYTDTQYF. The CDR3 coding sequence is TGCAGCGTTGAAGACCACTACACAGATACGCAGTATTTT.

The count of this clone is one. The chain carries TRBV6-5 and TRBJ2-1; TRBD1 agrees at 9 bases. V shed 4 bases, J shed 10 bases, and the junction held 8 bases outside the gene matches. The CDR3 has 14 residues. In germline, CDR1 is MNHEY, CDR2 SVGAGI. CDR3 protein: CASSFTGGTGEQFF. The CDR3 nucleotides read TGTGCCAGCAGTTTTACAGGGGGCACGGGGGAGCAGTTCTTC.

For this clone: The sample holds other DNA sequences that translate to the same CDR3. V usage is TRBV5-1 and J usage is TRBJ2-5, with 7 bases that match TRBD1. This CDR3 has 13 residues. The germline gives CDR1 SGHRS, CDR2 YFSETQ. The ends lost 4 bases at V and 5 bases at J; junction bases unmatched: 5. CDR3 in DNA: TGCGCCAGCAGCCCGGGACAGCAGGAGACCCAGTACTTC. It translates to CASSPGQQETQYF.

The J gene is TRBJ2-1, the V gene TRBV19; D gene uncertain. V lost 5 bases and J lost 8, with 10 bases in between. There are 12 residues in the CDR3. Germline V CDR1 and CDR2: LNHDA, SQIVND (reference sequence). CDR3 nucleotides: TGTGCCAGTAGTCCCCGTTCCGATGAGCAGTTCTTC. It translates to CASSPRSDEQFF.

The chain uses TRBV19 and TRBJ2-1; possibly TRBD1 for D (8 bases). The CDR3 runs to 17 residues. V lost 4 bases to trimming and J lost 8 bases, with 24 bases between them. Germline CDR1 and CDR2: LNHDA and SQIVND (reference sequence). The CDR3 here is CASSKGPPGQAGDEQFF. The DNA of the CDR3 is TGTGCCAGTAGTAAGGGACCCCCGGGACAGGCGGGAGATGAGCAGTTCTTC.

The chain recombines TRBV10-3 with TRBJ2-1, with TRBD2 matching over 14 bases. Unmatched junction bases numbered 7, after V lost 6 bases and J lost 9 bases. CDR1 ENHRY and CDR2 SYGVKD come from the germline V gene. The CDR3 spans 15 residues. The CDR3 region is CAISMTSGGAGEQFF. Here the CDR3 DNA reads TGTGCCATCAGCATGACTAGCGGGGGGGCAGGTGAGCAGTTCTTC.

The chain couples TRBV6-5 to TRBJ1-2, with a weak D call TRBD1 (6 bases). The germline V and J ends were trimmed by 2 bases and 4 bases, with 17 bases remaining between them. CDR1 MNHEY and CDR2 SVGAGI come from the germline V gene. There are 16 residues in the CDR3. The CDR3 DNA is TGTGCCAGCAGTTACACCTTCAACGGGACACCCTATGGCTACACCTTC. Amino acid sequence: CASSYTFNGTPYGYTF.